The 10 T cell receptor beta chains below were found in one sample sequenced in a study of blood T cell repertoires in COVID-19. Sequencing used immunoSEQ multiplex PCR; TCRdb keeps in-frame clones, though not all of them. The table records roughly 200,000 clones, more than 80% of them present only once. The sequencing input was peripheral blood. Receptors originate from a woman over 75 with COVID-19, enrolled during active disease.

This clone has just a few counts. The chain employs TRBV6-5 and TRBJ1-2; D ambiguous. This CDR3 region has 14 residues. The V end lost 0 bases, the J end lost 3 bases, and 8 bases lay between the germline ends. CDR1 is MNHEY and CDR2 is SVGAGI in the germline V gene. As DNA, the CDR3 is TGTGCCAGCAGTTACTCTCCTGGGCACTATGGCTACACCTTC. Protein: CASSYSPGHYGYTF.

The chain uses TRBV29-1 and TRBJ2-3, with D unclear. This CDR3 is 11 amino acids long. Between the trimmed V and J ends, which lost 4 bases and 5 bases, there was a span of 7 bases. Germline assignment: CDR1 SQVTM and CDR2 ANQGSEA. CDR3 sequence: CSVVKRDTQYF. CDR3 sequence (DNA): TGCAGCGTTGTAAAGCGAGATACGCAGTATTTT.

This clone was counted only a few times. The J gene is TRBJ2-3, the V gene TRBV12-3 or TRBV12-4; 7 bases are a match to TRBD2. V was pared by 4 bases and J by 6 bases, with 4 bases of the junction left unmatched. CDR3 size: 13 residues. CDR3 DNA: TGTGCCAGCAGTTACAGCGGGGCGGATACGCAGTATTTT. This encodes CASSYSGADTQYF.

This chain links TRBV4-1 with TRBJ1-4; D call uncertain. V gave up 0 bases and J gave up 0 bases, with 11 bases separating them. CDR3 length: 17 residues. Germline V gives CDR1 MGHRA, CDR2 YSYEKL. The CDR3 DNA follows: TGCGCCAGCAGCCAAGAGACTTGGTTTGCAACTAATGAAAAACTGTTTTTT. Its protein product is CASSQETWFATNEKLFF.

The chain carries TRBV3-1 (or the pseudogene TRBV3-2) and TRBJ2-3; weak D call: TRBD2 (6 bases). Trimming removed 1 base at V and 3 bases at J, with 11 bases between. The length of the CDR3 is 15 residues. Germline V gene data show CDR1 as LGHDT and CDR2 as YNNKEL (reference sequence). The CDR3 region has the DNA TGTGCCAGCAGCCAAGGCCTAGGAGGGACAGATACGCAGTATTTT. Its protein product is CASSQGLGGTDTQYF.

This chain joins TRBV3-1 (or the pseudogene TRBV3-2) and TRBJ2-7; 8 bases map to TRBD2. J lost 4 bases, V lost 4 bases, and 3 bases had no gene match. The V gene's germline CDR1 is LGHDT and CDR2 YNNKEL (reference sequence). The CDR3 sequence is 13 residues long. The DNA of the CDR3 is TGTGCCAGCAGCCCTTTAGCGGGGTACGAGCAGTACTTC. Residues: CASSPLAGYEQYF.

This sequence joins TRBV10-3 and TRBJ2-5; D might be TRBD2 (5 bases). Between the trimmed V and J ends, which lost 5 bases and 4 bases, there was a span of 11 bases. This CDR3 comprises 13 residues. Germline CDR1 ENHRY, CDR2 SYGVKD. The CDR3 DNA reads TGTGCCATCAGTAGCGAGGGTGGAGAGACCCAGTACTTC. Its protein product is CAISSEGGETQYF.

V and J are TRBV10-3 and TRBJ1-2, with 7 bases matching TRBD1. Germline assignment: CDR1 ENHRY and CDR2 SYGVKD. The V and J ends lost 10 bases and 4 bases, in that order; junction bases with no gene match: 12. The CDR3 sequence is 14 residues long. The CDR3 DNA reads as TGTGCCACCAAGGCGGGACAGCAGATCTATGGCTACACCTTC. This sequence encodes CATKAGQQIYGYTF.

The chain recombines TRBV19 with TRBJ1-2; D gene uncertain. The CDR3 consists of 13 residues. Trimming left V 0 bases short and J 5 bases short, with 7 bases between. CDR1 and CDR2 (germline): LNHDA, SQIVND (reference sequence). In DNA, the CDR3 is TGTGCCAGTAGTATAGAACCTACTTATGGCTACACCTTC. This gives the protein CASSIEPTYGYTF.

This clone was counted a single time. The chain recombines TRBV10-3 with TRBJ2-3; tentatively, D is TRBD1 (7 bases). Germline-derived CDR1 and CDR2 are ENHRY and SYGVKD. This CDR3 spans 16 amino acids. V dropped 2 bases and J dropped 0 bases, with 12 bases sitting between them. The CDR3 spells CAISEGQGGSTDTQYF. The DNA for the CDR3 is TGTGCCATCAGTGAGGGTCAGGGGGGCAGCACAGATACGCAGTATTTT.